These T cell receptor beta chains were read from a single sample in a study of low-dose radiotherapy and immunotherapy resistance in tumors. TCRdb redid the calling of the reads with MiXCR, one entry per CDR3 protein. The sample contains under 35,000 distinct CDR3 sequences, around 47% of which appear only once. This sample comprised PBMCs, obtained after low-dose radiotherapy plus immunotherapy. The origin of the receptors is a male donor with gallbladder cancer. Both conserved end residues are part of each CDR3.

TRBV24-1	TRBJ2-5	CATSARTGQETQYF
TRBV6-1	TRBJ2-3	CPLNRGPPDTQYF
TRBV19	TRBJ1-1	CASNFYGGNTEAFF
TRBV5-5	TRBJ2-5	CASSHDGTVGETQYF
TRBV5-1	TRBJ1-1	CASSLVFQGGTMNTEAFF
TRBV6-6	TRBJ2-1	CASSYWTGGPDEQFF
TRBV20-1	TRBJ2-3	CSARDPVFHDTQYF
TRBV28	TRBJ2-2	CASSPPKGTSYTGELFF
TRBV9	TRBJ2-2	CASSVVPLAGESTGELFF
TRBV12-3/TRBV12-4	TRBJ2-1	CASRPPLVGPHEQFF
TRBV15	TRBJ1-5	CATSRDRGNNQPQHF
TRBV9	TRBJ2-5	CASSVVDGETQYF
TRBV12-3/TRBV12-4	TRBJ2-1	CASSQGTGGAIGEQFF
TRBV27	TRBJ1-6	CASSPQGAWNSPLHF
TRBV7-2	TRBJ2-1	CASSLVMNSYNEQFF
TRBV4-1	TRBJ2-6	CASSQVFPRDKLSSGANVLTF
TRBV12-3/TRBV12-4	TRBJ2-3	CASSRAGGADTQYF
TRBV4-2	TRBJ1-3	CASSQRGSGNTIYF
TRBV28	TRBJ1-2	CASSLPGAYGYTF
TRBV20-1	TRBJ2-7	CSARADGLAGNLYEQYF
TRBV29-1	TRBJ2-5	CSALRGGQETQYF
TRBV19	TRBJ2-1	CASSIGQSSYNEQFF
TRBV11-3	TRBJ1-1	CASSLLGLLNTEAFF
TRBV7-2	TRBJ2-4	CASSLMYGLAEDIQYF
TRBV19	TRBJ2-1	CASSKTSGGASYNEQFF
TRBV12-5	TRBJ1-1	CASGLQGASRAFF
TRBV6-2/TRBV6-3	TRBJ1-5	CASSTDRGLHYSNQPQHF
TRBV29-1	TRBJ2-7	CSVAGGQGTSYEQYF
TRBV14	TRBJ2-7	CASSQVGGSYEQYF
TRBV12-3/TRBV12-4	TRBJ2-1	CASSFRTTSHEQFF
TRBV5-4	TRBJ2-5	CASSLAGRLDETQYF
TRBV12-3/TRBV12-4	TRBJ1-1	CASTRQSTGTEAFF
TRBV28	TRBJ2-1	CASSARYEQFF
TRBV12-3/TRBV12-4	TRBJ1-4	CASSFLTGGRITNEKLFF
TRBV12-5	TRBJ2-5	CASGFPDGLAVETQYF
TRBV27	TRBJ2-5	CASRPSDRWETQYF
TRBV3-1	TRBJ2-1	CASSQEVGTGYNEQFF
TRBV20-1	TRBJ2-5	CSGSEGTSGGETQYF
TRBV6-2/TRBV6-3	TRBJ1-5	CASRENSNQPQHF
TRBV14	TRBJ1-6	CASSQVGTANSPLHF
TRBV5-6	TRBJ1-5	CASSHRVKGDNQPQHF
TRBV20-1	TRBJ1-4	CSARELTESNEKLFF
TRBV27	TRBJ2-1	CASRYAPDYNEQFF
TRBV29-1	TRBJ2-3	CSVITDTSTDTQYF
TRBV28	TRBJ2-5	CASSYATDGLQETQYF
TRBV2	TRBJ2-3	CASRLGGQDTQYF
TRBV2	TRBJ2-7	CASSDLPSPRGEQYF
TRBV29-1	TRBJ1-5	CSAGKPNQRQHF
TRBV3-1	TRBJ1-5	CASSQAYRSDQPQHF
TRBV12-3/TRBV12-4	TRBJ2-1	CASSHRGNEQFF
TRBV28	TRBJ2-1	CASREWSYNEQFF
TRBV13	TRBJ2-7	CASSSYEGRSTSYEQYF
TRBV28	TRBJ2-2	CASSPNSVSGAGELFF
TRBV7-6	TRBJ2-7	CASSLVFGLAGGEQYF
TRBV7-2	TRBJ2-5	CASSPGQETQYF
TRBV28	TRBJ2-6	CATYEYGANVLTF
TRBV3-1	TRBJ2-7	CASSGGTGASEQYF
TRBV11-3	TRBJ2-2	CASSLSNTGELFF
TRBV2	TRBJ2-2	CASSERTGGNTGELFF